Listed below are T cell receptor beta chains from one sample, sequenced in a study of CD8 T cells in Susac syndrome. From the immunoSEQ multiplex PCR reads, TCRdb called clonotypes with MiXCR, one entry per CDR3 protein. Found here are about 400,000 distinct CDR3 sequences, approximately 85% of them singletons; the top ten hold roughly 0.1%. What was sequenced was CD8+ T cells from PBMCs. These receptor sequences come from a human donor with multiple sclerosis. The CDR3 runs from the conserved cysteine through the conserved F or W.

cdr3_aa | j_call | v_call
CALGNWGDGTGELFF | TRBJ2-2 | TRBV5-4
CSQGQKSYEQYF | TRBJ2-7 | TRBV29-1
CASSRDRTNTGELFF | TRBJ2-2 | TRBV5-4
CASSLWQGMRTEAFF | TRBJ1-1 | TRBV7-9
CASSFTNEAFF | TRBJ1-1 | TRBV5-5
CASSLALGHPDTQYF | TRBJ2-3 | TRBV7-6
CASSLNEGPPAEAFF | TRBJ1-1 | TRBV12-3/TRBV12-4
CASSLAGLAEYNEQFF | TRBJ2-1 | TRBV5-4
CASSEAETGGKPQHF | TRBJ1-5 | TRBV6-1
CASSLSGTPVLSEQYF | TRBJ2-7 | TRBV27
CASSRSADTQYF | TRBJ2-3 | TRBV12-3/TRBV12-4
CASSEARGAGYEQYF | TRBJ2-7 | TRBV6-1
CASSQTGAGELFF | TRBJ2-2 | TRBV6-1
CASSLFPLAGGPHQETQYF | TRBJ2-5 | TRBV27
CASSEWSNQPQHF | TRBJ1-5 | TRBV27
CSARTIKTGERDNYGYTF | TRBJ1-2 | TRBV20-1
CAWSPSRRAGGNEQFF | TRBJ2-1 | TRBV30
CATAFHNQPQHF | TRBJ1-5 | TRBV27
CASSLGSGGFNEQFF | TRBJ2-1 | TRBV7-6
CATSDKGTGGYNEQFF | TRBJ2-1 | TRBV24-1
CASSWTRDRSPYEQYF | TRBJ2-7 | TRBV27
CASSLDAGIYGYTF | TRBJ1-2 | TRBV7-6
CAWSLSRPEAFF | TRBJ1-1 | TRBV30
CASKEGNGIPYNEQFF | TRBJ2-1 | TRBV6-1
CAISVSGGLYNGYTF | TRBJ1-2 | TRBV10-3
CATSRDRAQPQHF | TRBJ1-5 | TRBV15
CAWSRQGTEQYF | TRBJ2-7 | TRBV30
CAAGTGGGAQFF | TRBJ2-1 | TRBV27